This TCR beta chain originates from a study of response to subunit inactivated influenza vaccine. CDR3 size: 13 residues. Trimming removed 3 bases at V and 8 bases at J, with 16 bases between. The V gene's germline CDR1 is GTSNPN and CDR2 SVGIG (reference sequence). This clonotype was observed a few times. TCRdb reprocessed the RT-PCR reads with MiXCR, giving one entry per CDR3 protein. Of some 520,000 distinct CDR3 sequences in the sample, approximately 15% are singletons; the top ten hold roughly 3%. The chain is built from TRBV30 and TRBJ1-2; D gene ambiguous. Sequencing was performed on CD4+ T cells sorted from PBMCs, taken around 25 months after vaccination. This receptor was obtained from a man aged 50 to 75 who received an inactivated influenza vaccine. CDR3 sequence: CAWSLKGIRGYTF. CDR3 coding DNA: TGTGCCTGGAGCCTTAAGGGAATCCGCGGCTACACCTTC.